Below are 8 T cell receptor beta chains sequenced from a single sample in a study of T-cell memory formation after mild COVID-19. TCRdb re-called the 5' RACE reads with MiXCR, one entry per CDR3 protein. In the table there are around 320,000 distinct CDR3 sequences, approximately 19% of which are singletons. The sequenced sample consisted of PBMCs or a T cell subset sorted from them (not recorded which). The receptors come from a man aged 18-30 years who had mild COVID-19 (a few samples of this study predate the infection). Cell type and time point are not known.

The rearrangement uses TRBV20-1 and TRBJ2-2; no reliable D call. Per the germline V gene, CDR1 is DFQATT and CDR2 is SNEGSKA (reference sequence). The CDR3 has 13 residues. V gave up 3 bases and J gave up 3 bases, with 8 bases separating them. The CDR3 loop is CSASLSYTGELFF. The CDR3 DNA reads as TGCAGTGCTAGTCTCAGTTACACCGGGGAGCTGTTTTTT.

This CDR3 reads CASSQDFRSGGYEQYF. The CDR3, as DNA: TGTGCCAGCAGCCAAGATTTTAGAAGCGGGGGCTACGAGCAGTACTTC. The rearrangement joins TRBV3-1 to TRBJ2-7; 8 positions match TRBD2. Looked up from germline, CDR1 is LGHDT and CDR2 is YNNKEL (reference sequence). J gave up 3 bases and V 0 bases, and 7 bases lay outside the gene matches. The CDR3 has 16 residues.

V is TRBV20-1 and J is TRBJ2-7; the match to TRBD1 covers 9 bases. This CDR3 is built from 17 residues. The ends lost 5 bases at V and 2 bases at J; junction bases unmatched: 16. The V gene's germline CDR1 is DFQATT and CDR2 SNEGSKA (reference sequence). This CDR3 is CSAAGTGRRLSAYEQYF. The CDR3 nucleotides are TGCAGTGCTGCCGGGACAGGGAGGCGTCTATCCGCCTACGAGCAGTACTTC.

The rearrangement joins TRBV7-3 to TRBJ2-7; 10 bases agree with TRBD2. The CDR3 has 16 residues. Trimming took 3 bases from V and 1 from J; bases not matched to a gene: 6. Germline values: CDR1 SGHTA, CDR2 FQGTGA. The chain's CDR3 is CASSFPASGGSYEQYF. The CDR3 DNA reads as TGTGCCAGCAGCTTCCCGGCTAGCGGGGGATCCTACGAGCAGTACTTC.

The CDR3 is CASSLGDRRAQYF. The CDR3 DNA sequence: TGCGCCAGCAGCTTGGGGGACCGGAGGGCGCAGTATTTT. The chain joins TRBV5-1 to TRBJ2-3; maybe TRBD2 (6 bases). The V end lost 0 bases, the J end lost 10 bases, and 12 bases lay between the germline ends. This CDR3 has 13 residues. In germline, CDR1 is SGHRS, CDR2 YFSETQ.

The CDR3 region has the DNA TGTGCCAGCAGCCGGGAACCGAACACTGAAGCTTTCTTT. Its protein product is CASSREPNTEAFF. The genes are TRBV7-3 and TRBJ1-1; no reliable D call. This CDR3 is built from 13 residues. Germline V CDR1 and CDR2: SGHTA, FQGTGA. Trimming removed 5 bases from V and 1 base from J, with 8 bases in between.

A few counts support this clonotype. The gene calls are TRBV7-8 and TRBJ2-3; the match to TRBD2 covers 7 bases. The CDR3 sequence is 15 residues long. V shed 5 bases and J 2 bases; nucleotides not matched to a gene: 7. Germline V gives CDR1 SGHVS, CDR2 FQNEAQ. The CDR3 DNA is TGTGCCAGCAGCGCCGCAGCGGGGTTCACAGATACGCAGTATTTT. Its protein product is CASSAAAGFTDTQYF.

The V call is TRBV5-1, the J call TRBJ2-1; no clear D gene. CDR3 length: 18 amino acids. V lost 4 bases, J lost 5 bases, and 25 bases lay in between. Germline V lookup: CDR1 SGHRS, CDR2 YFSETQ. This chain's CDR3 is CASSEISSLSVANNEQFF. CDR3 nucleotides: TGCGCCAGCAGCGAGATATCCTCCCTGTCTGTCGCCAACAATGAGCAGTTCTTC.